This T cell receptor (beta chain) was identified in a study of cytomegalovirus exposure and HLA in healthy donors. Broader study findings: A later analysis showed HLA-associated TCR beta chains outstripping equally common others in clonal expansion.

About this clone itself: What it recognizes is unknown.

Trimming shortened V by 10 bases and J by 0 bases, and 15 bases separated the two germline ends. CDR1 and CDR2 from the germline V gene are MNHNS and SASEGT. The CDR3 runs to 14 residues. PCR involved 60 Vbeta and 13 Jbeta primers. Data came from immunoSEQ multiplex PCR; TCRdb stores just in-frame clones and leaves some out. There are 150,000 or so clones in the sample; roughly 74% occur only once, and 2.5% to 3% lies in the top ten. Sequencing was carried out using PBMCs. The sequence was obtained from a man aged 18 to 29 in good health and CMV-seronegative. This sequence joins TRBV6-1 and TRBJ1-1; no definite D call. This CDR3 reads CATDWVQLNTEAFF. The CDR3 bases are TGTGCCACCGATTGGGTACAGCTGAACACTGAAGCTTTCTTT.